The 24 T cell receptor beta chains below were found in one sample sequenced in a study of T cell repertoires in cytomegalovirus infection. TCRdb processed the reads anew with MiXCR; each CDR3 protein has one entry. The sample gives 150,000 to 200,000 distinct CDR3 sequences, roughly 9.8% of which show up once; 4.6% is in the top ten. The sequencing sample was made of PBMCs. The receptors originated from a human donor in good health (CMV status not recorded). Some clones in this sample may be carry-over from other donors' samples.

The CDR3 bases are TGTGCCAGCAGCTTACGAGGCGGGACTAGAACGTTGTCCTACAATGAGCAGTTCTTC. This encodes CASSLRGGTRTLSYNEQFF. The chain carries TRBV5-4 and TRBJ2-1; 8 bases map to TRBD2. Germline lookup yields CDR1 SGHNT and CDR2 YYREEE (reference sequence). Germline trimming cut 2 bases from V and 1 base from J; bases unmatched to any gene: 14. The CDR3 consists of 19 residues.

This clonotype was recorded at least ten times. V and J are TRBV7-2 and TRBJ1-1; D is ambiguous. The CDR3 spans 13 residues. V was trimmed by 4 bases and J by 2 bases, leaving 8 bases between them. Per germline, CDR1 SGHTA and CDR2 FQGNSA. CDR3 DNA sequence: TGTGCCAGCAGCTCTTTCGCCAACACTGAAGCTTTCTTT. Translation: CASSSFANTEAFF. The full variable domain, completed using reference TRBV7-2 and TRBJ1-1, is GAGVSQSPSNKVTEKGKDVELRCDPISGHTALYWYRQSLGQGLEFLIYFQGNSAPDKSGLPSDRFSAERTGGSVSTLTIQRTQQEDSAVYLCASSSFANTEAFFGQGTRLTVV.

This clonotype was seen more than once but under ten times. The chain links TRBV19 to TRBJ1-1; TRBD1 agrees at 9 bases. Germline V gene lookup returns CDR1 LNHDA and CDR2 SQIVND (reference sequence). V shed 10 bases and J 3 bases; nucleotides not matched to a gene: 9. The CDR3 runs to 14 residues. The CDR3 sequence: CATSGGTGYTEAFF. The CDR3 nucleotides are TGTGCCACTTCAGGGGGGACAGGGTACACTGAAGCTTTCTTT.

The V and J genes are TRBV6-2 or TRBV6-3 and TRBJ2-7; TRBD1 might be the D (6 bases). V lost 5 bases, J lost 7 bases, and 18 bases lay in between. This CDR3 is built from 14 residues. CDR1 is MNHEY and CDR2 is SVGEGT in the germline V gene. CDR3 in amino acids: CASSPGHPRGEQYF. CDR3 nucleotides: TGTGCCAGCAGTCCGGGACATCCTAGAGGGGAGCAGTACTTC.

This clonotype was seen a few times. The V and J genes are TRBV12-3 or TRBV12-4 and TRBJ1-2, with a possible D match to TRBD1 (6 bases). Trimming pared 5 bases from V and 4 bases from J, leaving 8 bases between. The CDR3 is 12 residues long. The CDR3 sequence is CASSGTSYGYTF. CDR3 DNA: TGTGCCAGCAGTGGGACATCCTATGGCTACACCTTC.

This clonotype was counted ten times or more. This chain connects TRBV7-9 to TRBJ1-1, with D possibly matching TRBD1 (5 bases). The CDR3 is 13 residues long. Germline lookup yields CDR1 SEHNR and CDR2 FQNEAQ (reference sequence). The V end lost 8 bases, the J end lost 1 base, and 11 bases lay between the germline ends. The CDR3 nucleotides are TGTGCCAGCCTACAGGCCCAGAACACTGAAGCTTTCTTT. Translating gives CASLQAQNTEAFF.

This clonotype was seen ten or more times. This chain connects TRBV7-2 to TRBJ2-1; D call uncertain. V lost 5 bases and J 2 bases, leaving 13 bases between the germline ends. The CDR3 length is 15 residues. CDR1 and CDR2 from the germline V gene are SGHTA and FQGNSA. CDR3 loop: CASSPGFGPYNEQFF. Here the CDR3 DNA reads TGTGCCAGCAGCCCCGGTTTCGGGCCCTACAATGAGCAGTTCTTC. The variable domain in full, completed from reference TRBV7-2 and TRBJ2-1, reads GAGVSQSPSNKVTEKGKDVELRCDPISGHTALYWYRQSLGQGLEFLIYFQGNSAPDKSGLPSDRFSAERTGGSVSTLTIQRTQQEDSAVYLCASSPGFGPYNEQFFGPGTRLTVL.

Note on this clonotype: Relative to the germline gene, one junction end is altered; a read error may explain this. The chain carries TRBV6-4 and TRBJ1-6; 8 bases are shared with TRBD1. CDR3 size: 14 residues. Germline V lookup: CDR1 MRHNA, CDR2 SNTAGT. The CDR3 DNA reads as TGTGCCAGCAGCCCCGGACAGGGAAATTCACCCCTCCCCTTT. As protein: CASSPGQGNSPLPF.

This clonotype has only a few counts. The chain recombines TRBV6-2 or TRBV6-3 with TRBJ2-7, with a possible D match to TRBD2 (6 bases). The V and J ends lost 8 bases and 4 bases respectively, with 15 bases between them. Germline assignment: CDR1 MNHEY and CDR2 SVGEGT. The CDR3 contains 13 residues. The CDR3 coding sequence is TGTGCCAGCTGGTCGGGAGCAAGTTACGAGCAGTACTTC. It specifies CASWSGASYEQYF.

This chain joins TRBV5-1 and TRBJ1-1, with 8 bases aligning to TRBD1. The J segment lost 1 base and the V segment lost 4 bases, leaving 3 bases of the junction unmatched. Germline V gene sequence: CDR1 SGHRS, CDR2 YFSETQ. The CDR3 runs 14 residues. The CDR3 region is CASSDGTGNTEAFF. The CDR3 nucleotides are TGCGCCAGCAGCGACGGGACAGGGAACACTGAAGCTTTCTTT.

This clonotype was seen repeatedly, ten times or more. The V and J genes are TRBV11-2 and TRBJ2-1; no firm D call. The CDR3 extends over 13 amino acids. Germline V gene lookup returns CDR1 SGHAT and CDR2 FQNNGV. V dropped 4 bases and J dropped 6 bases, with 10 bases sitting between them. The CDR3 nucleotides are TGTGCCAGCAGCTCCGGACCGCTCAATGAGCAGTTCTTC. This gives the protein CASSSGPLNEQFF.

This clonotype was seen ten or more times. This chain connects TRBV12-3 or TRBV12-4 to TRBJ1-1, with a weak D call TRBD1 (6 bases). CDR3 size: 14 residues. Trimming removed 6 bases at V and 3 bases at J, with 14 bases between. The CDR3 DNA follows: TGTGCCAGCAGCCTACAGGGTTCCCACACTGAAGCTTTCTTT. It yields the protein CASSLQGSHTEAFF.

In this sample, this clonotype turned up many times. The CDR3: CASSLAKQTSGNTGELFF. The CDR3 DNA follows: TGTGCCAGCAGCTTAGCGAAGCAGACTAGCGGGAACACCGGGGAGCTGTTTTTT. The chain uses TRBV7-2 and TRBJ2-2, with 9 bases fitting TRBD2. Per the germline V gene, CDR1 is SGHTA and CDR2 is FQGNSA. This CDR3 comprises 18 residues. Trimming at V came to 0 bases and at J to 1 base, leaving 6 bases not matched to a gene.

This clonotype was recorded at least ten times. The chain has TRBV4-3 and TRBJ1-1; D not resolved. The germline V gene has CDR1 LGHNA and CDR2 YSLEER. The CDR3 totals 13 residues. V lost 4 bases to trimming and J lost 3 bases, with 9 bases between them. DNA for the CDR3: TGCGCCAGCAGCCGTGGCATGGACACTGAAGCTTTCTTT. Its protein is CASSRGMDTEAFF.

Ten or more counts support this clonotype. The V gene is TRBV6-1, the J gene TRBJ1-1, with TRBD1 as a possible D gene (5 bases). CDR3 length equals 12 residues. The V end was cut by 5 bases, the J end by 8 bases, with 12 bases between. CDR1 is MNHNS and CDR2 is SASEGT in the germline V gene. CDR3 sequence (DNA): TGTGCCAGCAGTCCGGGACTTCACGAAGCTTTCTTT. Its translation: CASSPGLHEAFF.

The V and J genes are TRBV19 and TRBJ1-1; D call uncertain. V shed 9 bases and J shed 3 bases, with 14 bases lying between them. Germline CDR1 is LNHDA and CDR2 is SQIVND (reference sequence). The CDR3 is 13 residues long. The CDR3 region is CASLSLEHTEAFF. The CDR3 nucleotides are TGTGCCAGCCTCTCTTTGGAGCACACTGAAGCTTTCTTT.

This clonotype was picked up many times. This CDR3 is CASSVDRLQETQYF. The CDR3 DNA follows: TGTGCCAGCAGCGTAGACCGACTCCAAGAGACCCAGTACTTC. The chain employs TRBV9 and TRBJ2-5; no reliable D call. V lost 0 bases and J lost 1, with 7 bases in between. Germline CDR1 SGDLS, CDR2 YYNGEE. This CDR3 region has 14 residues.

The rearrangement joins TRBV5-4 to TRBJ1-2; no reliable D call. The germline gives CDR1 SGHNT, CDR2 YYREEE (reference sequence). Trimming took off 3 bases at V and 1 base at J, with 10 bases between the two ends. The CDR3 is 14 amino acids. The CDR3 DNA follows: TGTGCCAGCAGCTCGAAGACACTTAACTATGGCTACACCTTC. It yields the protein CASSSKTLNYGYTF.

The chain couples TRBV5-4 to TRBJ2-5, with 7 bases fitting TRBD2. This CDR3 comprises 12 residues. V lost 3 bases, J lost 5 bases, and 1 base stayed unmatched. Germline-derived CDR1 and CDR2 are SGHNT and YYREEE (reference sequence). CDR3 in amino acids: CASSWRGETQYF. The CDR3 DNA reads as TGTGCCAGCAGCTGGCGGGGGGAGACCCAGTACTTC.

The rearrangement uses TRBV27 and TRBJ1-4; D remains unclear. The V gene's germline CDR1 is MNHEY and CDR2 SMNVEV (reference sequence). The CDR3 is 13 residues long. V shed 3 bases and J shed 3 bases, with 5 bases lying between them. CDR3 amino acids: CASSLVANEKLFF. The CDR3 DNA reads TGTGCCAGCAGTTTGGTTGCTAATGAAAAACTGTTTTTT. Combining the CDR3 with reference TRBV27 and TRBJ1-4 gives the whole variable domain EAQVTQNPRYLITVTGKKLTVTCSQNMNHEYMSWYRQDPGLGLRQIYYSMNVEVTDKGDVPEGYKVSRKEKRNFPLILESPSPNQTSLYFCASSLVANEKLFFGSGTQLSVL.

This clonotype has only a few counts. J is TRBJ2-7 and V is TRBV25-1, with 7 bases that match TRBD1. The CDR3 contains 13 residues. Germline values: CDR1 MGHDK, CDR2 SYGVNS. V was clipped by 2 bases and J by 2 bases; unmatched bases: 0. The CDR3, as DNA: TGTGCCAGCAGTGAAGGGACAGCCTACGAGCAGTACTTC. Translation: CASSEGTAYEQYF.

This clonotype was recorded at least ten times. The gene calls are TRBV20-1 and TRBJ2-3; D not certain. CDR3 length equals 12 residues. Germline V gene data show CDR1 as DFQATT and CDR2 as SNEGSKA (reference sequence). Deletions cut 6 bases from V and 1 base from J, with 8 bases between. For the CDR3, the DNA is TGCAGTGCCACCGGTGGCACAGATACGCAGTATTTT. Translating gives CSATGGTDTQYF.

The chain joins TRBV4-3 to TRBJ2-1; TRBD2 matches 7 bases. Per germline, CDR1 LGHNA and CDR2 YSLEER. This CDR3 contains 15 residues. Trimming removed 3 bases from V and 3 bases from J; junction bases left unmatched: 5. The CDR3 DNA follows: TGCGCCAGCAGCCAGGGGGGAGGGCACTACAATGAGCAGTTCTTC. The encoded protein is CASSQGGGHYNEQFF.

The sample holds many counts of this clonotype. The J gene is TRBJ2-5, the V gene TRBV7-6, with D possibly matching TRBD1 (6 bases). The ends were cut back, 5 bases at V and 1 base at J, with 14 bases in the middle. CDR3 length equals 15 residues. Germline CDR1 reads SGHVS; CDR2 reads FNYEAQ. CDR3 region: CASSGRGGTQETQYF. The DNA for the CDR3 is TGTGCCAGCAGCGGCCGAGGGGGTACCCAAGAGACCCAGTACTTC.